This TCR beta chain was documented in a study of blood T cell repertoires in COVID-19. Study in general: Material from acute and convalescent COVID-19 was sourced from the United States, Italy and Spain. From T cells, B-cell-depleted T cells, or PBMCs came the material, which was cDNA or gDNA.

Germline loops: CDR1 LNHDA, CDR2 SQIVND (reference sequence). The CDR3 totals 16 residues. The V segment lost 5 bases and the J segment 7 bases; nucleotides outside the gene matches: 9. Repertoires were generated with immunoSEQ multiplex PCR, while TCRdb's copy carries only in-frame clones and drops some. The sample holds around 360,000 clones; roughly 87% are singletons and the top ten take about 2.7%. Allocation to cohorts depended on clinical history reported by the participants. Two consecutive negative NP/OP PCR tests, clearance, or resolved symptoms defined Cohort 3 recovery. The chain has TRBV19 and TRBJ1-5; TRBD1 matches 12 bases. The receptor was isolated from a woman aged 25-40 years who had recovered from COVID-19. The sequenced sample was PBMCs or T cells enriched from blood (not recorded which). This CDR3 is CASSVRGQGARQPQHF. CDR3 sequence (DNA): TGTGCCAGTAGTGTGCGGGGACAGGGGGCACGACAGCCCCAGCATTTT.